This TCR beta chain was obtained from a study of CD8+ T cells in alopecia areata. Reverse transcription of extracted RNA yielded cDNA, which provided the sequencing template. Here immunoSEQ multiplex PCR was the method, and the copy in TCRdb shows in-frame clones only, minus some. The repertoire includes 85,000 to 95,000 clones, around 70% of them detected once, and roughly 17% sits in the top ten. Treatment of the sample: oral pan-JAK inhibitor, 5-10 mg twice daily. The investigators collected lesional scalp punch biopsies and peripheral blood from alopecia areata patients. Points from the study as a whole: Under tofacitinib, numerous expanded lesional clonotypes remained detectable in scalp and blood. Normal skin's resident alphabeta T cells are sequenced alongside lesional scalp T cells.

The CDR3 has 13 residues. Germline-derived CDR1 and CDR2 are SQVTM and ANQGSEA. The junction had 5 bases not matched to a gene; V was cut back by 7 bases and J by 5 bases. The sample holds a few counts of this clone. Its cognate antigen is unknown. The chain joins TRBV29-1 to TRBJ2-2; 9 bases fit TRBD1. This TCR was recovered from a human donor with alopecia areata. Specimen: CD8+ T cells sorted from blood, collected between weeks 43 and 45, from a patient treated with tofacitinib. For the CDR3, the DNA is TGCAGCGGGGACAGGGAAGGGACCGGGGAGCTGTTTTTT. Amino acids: CSGDREGTGELFF.